This T cell receptor (beta chain) emerged from a study of cytomegalovirus exposure and HLA in healthy donors. Study-wide results and caveats: TCR beta V- and J-gene trimming was later associated with a missense DCLRE1C variant. The classifier was said to identify cytomegalovirus status with high specificity and sensitivity. Sequencing depth roughly uniform across donors was assumed in presence/absence analyses.

Notes on this clone: As yet, its antigen is unknown.

The PCR was carried out with 60 Vbeta primers and 13 Jbeta primers. Produced via immunoSEQ multiplex PCR; TCRdb's table is partial and in-frame only. The table shows about 160,000 clones, with around four fifths occurring only once. The CDR3 length is 18 residues. Trimming cost V 0 bases and J 0 bases, with 16 bases left between them. The germline CDR1 and CDR2 sequences are SGHRS and YFSETQ. This receptor was identified in a woman between 45 and 60 years old in good health and CMV-seronegative. The chain has TRBV5-1 and TRBJ2-1; D not certain. Sequencing used PBMCs. The CDR3 is CASSLAVGAFSSYNEQFF. The CDR3 nucleotides read TGCGCCAGCAGCTTGGCTGTAGGAGCTTTTAGCTCCTACAATGAGCAGTTCTTC.